This TCR beta chain was found in a study of CD8 T cells in Susac syndrome. The CDR3 extends over 14 amino acids. Germline CDR1 SQVTM, CDR2 ANQGSEA. V lost 0 bases to trimming and J lost 1 base, with 10 bases between them. Random hexamers were used to reverse transcribe 0.5 to 1 ug of RNA. Multiplex PCR with immunoSEQ amplified the TCR beta CDR3 across 54 Vbeta and 13 Jbeta. Each CDR3 protein gets one entry after TCRdb re-called the immunoSEQ multiplex PCR reads with MiXCR. Of roughly 200,000 distinct CDR3 sequences in the sample, under 97% are singletons; the top ten hold approximately 0.09%. TEMRA cells were enriched by FACS, while CD8+ and CD4+ T cells were obtained through a negative isolation that was performed magnetically.

The J gene is TRBJ2-7, the V gene TRBV29-1; no clear D gene. Specimen: CD4+ T cells from PBMCs. This TCR was sampled from a human donor with multiple sclerosis. The chain's CDR3 is CSVEDRSDSYEQYF. The CDR3 DNA reads TGCAGCGTTGAAGATCGGTCGGATTCCTACGAGCAGTACTTC.